This T cell receptor (beta chain) was identified in a study of molecular identifiers for immune sequencing clone quantification. Study-level findings and limits: Highly expanded clones may be undercounted when identical TCR molecules share barcodes. Clones exceeding 20 RNA copies carried over 97% of effector molecules but under 1% of naive-cell molecules.

Naive CD8 libraries were made from roughly 20,000 to 1,000,000 sorted cells, and they used 10%, 30% or 50% RNA. As CD8+CD4-CCR7+CD45RA+ cells, naive CD8 T cells were sorted. Ten or more counts support this clonotype. Its matching antigen is unknown. CDR1 SGHAT and CDR2 FQNNGV come from the germline V gene. V was clipped by 5 bases and J by 2 bases, with 15 bases between them. The CDR3 is made up of 15 amino acids. MiXCR was run by TCRdb on the PCR reads, yielding one entry per CDR3 protein. The table includes more than 250,000 distinct CDR3 sequences, around a fifth detected once. The chain links TRBV11-2 to TRBJ1-1; D remains unclear. The source is a human donor in good health. Some libraries in this study had Jurkat cell RNA spiked in. Sequencing was performed on naive CD8+ T cells from blood, with Jurkat cell RNA spiked in. This sample's subset: FACS-sorted CD8+CD4-CCR7+CD45RA+ naive T cells. Written as DNA, the CDR3 is TGTGCCAGCAGCCCTAACACCGGAGGCAACACTGAAGCTTTCTTT. It yields the protein CASSPNTGGNTEAFF.